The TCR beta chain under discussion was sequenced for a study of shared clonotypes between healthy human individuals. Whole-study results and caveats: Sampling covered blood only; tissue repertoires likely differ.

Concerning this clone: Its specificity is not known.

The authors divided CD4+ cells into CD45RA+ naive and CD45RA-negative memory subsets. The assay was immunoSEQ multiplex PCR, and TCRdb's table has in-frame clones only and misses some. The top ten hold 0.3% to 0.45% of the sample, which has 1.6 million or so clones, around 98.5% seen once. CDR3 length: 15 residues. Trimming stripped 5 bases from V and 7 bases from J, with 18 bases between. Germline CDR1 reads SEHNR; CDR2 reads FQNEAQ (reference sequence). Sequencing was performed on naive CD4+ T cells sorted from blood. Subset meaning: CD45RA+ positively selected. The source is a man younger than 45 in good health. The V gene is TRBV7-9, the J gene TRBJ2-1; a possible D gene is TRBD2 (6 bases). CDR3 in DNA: TGTGCCAGCAGCCCGACGACTAGTCCCACAAATGAGCAGTTCTTC. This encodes CASSPTTSPTNEQFF.